This TCR beta chain was identified during a study of blood T cell repertoires in COVID-19. Across the whole study: The study drew acute and convalescent COVID-19 samples from the United States, Italy and Spain. Sources were T cells, B-cell-depleted T cells, or PBMCs; the material itself was cDNA or gDNA.

The sample holds a few counts of this clone. How the authors handled the data: Estimated nucleated cell counts came from reference gene primer amplification. Profiled with immunoSEQ multiplex PCR; TCRdb holds only in-frame clones, not every one. The V and J calls and the clone size are those of that table, but D and trimming were determined from the DNA. This table holds about 160,000 clones, about 85% found once. The specimen sequenced was peripheral blood. The TCR comes from a human donor with acute or convalescent COVID-19. The donor label of this sample is uncertain.

This chain's CDR3 is CASSSQTGMNTEAFF. The CDR3, as DNA: TGCGCCAGCAGCTCCCAGACAGGGATGAACACTGAAGCTTTCTTT. The chain combines TRBV4-3 with TRBJ1-1; 7 nucleotides match TRBD1. CDR3 length: 15 residues. With V trimmed by 5 bases and J by 0 bases, 6 bases remained unmatched. Germline CDR1 and CDR2: LGHNA and YSLEER.